Below, one T cell receptor (beta chain) is given with its context. Its specificity is unknown. The PCR made use of 60 Vbeta and 13 Jbeta primers. Clones were sequenced by immunoSEQ multiplex PCR, and TCRdb holds only the in-frame ones, with some missing. Among some 120,000 clones, 78% were seen once, and the ten largest hold roughly 10%. The CDR3 consists of 18 residues. Germline V gene sequence: CDR1 SGHRS, CDR2 YFSETQ. Trimming cost V 4 bases and J 5 bases; bases outside gene matches: 10. The data derive from a study of cytomegalovirus exposure and HLA in healthy donors. Study-wide results and limits: In the analysis, some V segments, TRBV6-2 and TRBV6-3 included, were excluded as indistinguishable.

The chain carries TRBV5-1 and TRBJ2-1; TRBD2 matches at 15 bases. Sequencing was carried out using PBMCs. The clonotype comes from a man aged 30-40 years in good health and CMV-seropositive. In DNA form, the CDR3 reads TGCGCCAGCAGCCCCAGGACTAGCGGGAGGGCCATGAACAATGAGCAGTTCTTC. Translation gives CASSPRTSGRAMNNEQFF.